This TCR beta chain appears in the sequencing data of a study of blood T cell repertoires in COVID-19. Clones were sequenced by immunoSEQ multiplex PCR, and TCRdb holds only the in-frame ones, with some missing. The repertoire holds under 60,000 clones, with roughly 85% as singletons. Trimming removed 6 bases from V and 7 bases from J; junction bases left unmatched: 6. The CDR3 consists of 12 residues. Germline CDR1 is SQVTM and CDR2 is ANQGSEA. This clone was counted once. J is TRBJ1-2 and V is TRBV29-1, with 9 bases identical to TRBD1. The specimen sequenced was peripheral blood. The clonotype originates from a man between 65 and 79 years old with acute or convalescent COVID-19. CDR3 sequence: CSVGDRVLGYTF. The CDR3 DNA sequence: TGCAGCGTGGGGGACAGGGTGCTTGGCTACACCTTC. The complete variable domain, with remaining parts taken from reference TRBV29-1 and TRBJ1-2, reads SAVISQKPSRDICQRGTSLTIQCQVDSQVTMMFWYRQQPGQSLTLIATANQGSEATYESGFVIDKFPISRPNLTFSTLTVSNMSPEDSSIYLCSVGDRVLGYTFGSGTRLTVV.